The next 2 T cell receptor beta chains were all read from a single sample in a study of CD8+ T cells in alopecia areata. RNA, once extracted, was reverse transcribed into cDNA for use as the sequencing template. Using immunoSEQ multiplex PCR, the repertoire was profiled, and TCRdb retains in-frame clones only, with some absent. The sample has 150,000 to 200,000 clones, approximately 56% seen once; the top ten hold 14% to 15%. The sample consisted of CD4+ T cells sorted from blood, taken at week 0. Every receptor here comes from a human donor with alopecia areata.

The chain combines TRBV25-1 with TRBJ1-6; no definite D call. CDR3 length: 12 residues. With 1 base removed from V and 8 bases from J, the gap between germline ends came to 3 bases. The germline CDR1 and CDR2 sequences are MGHDK and SYGVNS. The CDR3: CASSELDSPLHF. CDR3 nucleotides: TGTGCCAGCAGTGAATTGGATTCACCCCTCCACTTT.

The chain employs TRBV6-6 and TRBJ2-5; the match to TRBD2 covers 11 bases. With 5 bases clipped from V and 1 base from J, the junction kept 6 bases outside the gene matches. Germline CDR1 reads MNHNY; CDR2 reads SVGAGI (reference sequence). The CDR3 has 16 residues. The CDR3 here is CASSRNSGGAQETQYF. For the CDR3, the DNA is TGTGCCAGCAGTCGAAATAGCGGGGGGGCCCAAGAGACCCAGTACTTC.